This T cell receptor (beta chain) was recovered during a study of OX40 agonist ivuxolimab in advanced cancers. Background on the study: Patients got intravenous ivuxolimab at 0.01 to 10 mg/kg every 2 weeks.

The germline gives CDR1 MDHEN, CDR2 SYDVKM. The CDR3 has 14 residues. Deletions cut 1 base from V and 9 bases from J, with 13 bases between. Prior autoimmune disease or systemic immunosuppression barred patients. Collection of blood occurred at baseline, at cycle 4 day 1, and at cycle 7 day 1. This table comes from immunoSEQ multiplex PCR, and its TCRdb copy is limited to in-frame clones, with some not included. The profile shows some 33,000 clones, around 80% of them singletons. The receptor's source is an adult with an advanced solid tumor such as melanoma, head and neck, liver or kidney cancer. This specimen was CD4+ or CD8+ T cells sorted from blood, taken in a trial of the OX40 agonist ivuxolimab. The chain links TRBV28 to TRBJ1-5, with D possibly matching TRBD1 (5 bases). The CDR3 spells CASSLSQARGPQHF. DNA for the CDR3: TGTGCCAGCAGTTTATCGCAGGCAAGGGGGCCCCAGCATTTT.